This paragraph covers one T cell receptor (beta chain) sequence. Its specificity is unknown. Measured with immunoSEQ multiplex PCR; TCRdb has only the in-frame clones, and not every one. Among under 200,000 clones listed, about nine tenths were seen once. Trimming took 5 bases from V and 1 from J, leaving 11 bases between them. Looked up from germline, CDR1 is MNHEY and CDR2 is SVGEGT. This CDR3 region has 14 residues. This sample stems from a study of T cell responses to AZD1222 COVID-19 vaccine. The overall study: Samples with a second dose at about 4 or about 12 weeks were pooled together. Overall study results and limits: Recipients of two AZD1222 doses showed rising Spike-specific TCR breadth and depth. Unmutated regions of variants are reportedly targeted by nearly half of spike-specific TCRs. Clonal diversity was possibly underestimated, and the donors were mostly white British, with more females.

The sample here was peripheral blood, taken on day 0 of AZD1222 vaccination. The receptor comes from an adult in good health. The chain recombines TRBV6-2 or TRBV6-3 with TRBJ1-1, with D possibly being TRBD1 (5 bases). CDR3 DNA sequence: TGTGCCAGCAGTCCCAGGGTGGGGAACACTGAAGCTTTCTTT. Encoded protein: CASSPRVGNTEAFF.